This T cell receptor beta chain was recorded in a study of OX40 agonist ivuxolimab in advanced cancers. Whole-study context: Ivuxolimab is an agonistic anti-OX40 (CD134) antibody, and patients were treated with it. Dose-escalation patients suffered from hepatocellular carcinoma, melanoma, renal cell or head and neck cancer. Prior therapy, whether anti-PD-1, anti-PD-L1 or anti-CTLA-4, was allowed, and roughly 40% had some.

Libraries were prepared by immunoSEQ multiplex PCR; TCRdb keeps only in-frame clonotypes and omits some of them. Among tens of thousands of clones listed, roughly four fifths were seen once. This CDR3 has 15 residues. After removal of 6 bases from V and 1 base from J, the junction contained 6 bases not matched to a gene. The germline V gene encodes CDR1 SGHAT and CDR2 FQNNGV. The source material was CD4+ or CD8+ T cells sorted from blood, sampled in a trial of the OX40 agonist ivuxolimab. This chain links TRBV11-2 with TRBJ1-3; TRBD1 agrees at 7 bases. This clonotype originated in an adult with an advanced solid tumor such as melanoma, head and neck, liver or kidney cancer. CDR3 amino acids: CASSYRGPSGNTIYF. As DNA, the CDR3 is TGTGCCAGCAGTTACAGGGGCCCATCTGGAAACACCATATATTTT.